This TCR beta chain was profiled in a study of Graves' ophthalmopathy and Graves' hyperthyroidism. General study points: For separating ophthalmopathy from stable hyperthyroidism, a 13-signature model gave 85% to 90% sensitivity and approximately 76% specificity. At about 69% sensitivity and 72.22% specificity, the model predicted progression of the ophthalmopathy.

TCR beta CDR3 amplification used RNA transcripts. The first-round RT-PCR employed HTBI primers together with the Qiagen OneStep RT-PCR kit. A multiplex PCR was then performed as the second round. From the multiplex PCR reads, TCRdb called clonotypes with MiXCR, one entry per CDR3 protein. The sample carries about 550,000 distinct CDR3 sequences, under 45% recorded once. The hyperthyroidism patients, aged 18 to 65, had been newly diagnosed, with under 2 months' duration. In the case of this clonotype: Its antigen remains unidentified.

Sequenced sample: peripheral blood or thyroid tissue (not recorded which). The origin of this receptor is an adult man with Graves' hyperthyroidism.

CDR3 in DNA: TGTGCCAGCAGCATGTGGGTACAGGGGGATAGCAATCAGCCCCAGCATTTT. Its translation: CASSMWVQGDSNQPQHF. V is TRBV5-4 and J is TRBJ1-5, with 8 bases matching TRBD1. The CDR3 covers 17 residues. CDR1 SGHNT and CDR2 YYREEE come from the germline V gene (reference sequence). The V segment lost 4 bases and the J segment 0 bases; nucleotides outside the gene matches: 9.